Described below is a single T cell receptor (beta chain) sequence and its context. The sample comes from a study of blood T cell repertoires in COVID-19. Study as a whole: PBMCs, B-cell-depleted T cells, or T cells provided the cDNA or gDNA that made up the material.

Only in-frame clones appear in the TCRdb table, and some are missing; sequencing was by immunoSEQ multiplex PCR. Among over 250,000 clones listed, approximately 88% were seen once. With V trimmed by 7 bases and J by 1 base, 10 bases remained unmatched. The CDR3 has 15 residues. From germline, CDR1 is SGHRS and CDR2 YFSETQ. The specimen sequenced was PBMCs or T cells enriched from blood (not recorded which). The chain joins TRBV5-1 to TRBJ1-1; 7 bases line up with TRBD1. The source of this sequence is a woman under 30 who had recovered from COVID-19. CDR3 protein: CASSLLEGANTEAFF. The DNA of the CDR3 is TGCGCCAGCTCACTACTCGAGGGGGCGAACACTGAAGCTTTCTTT.